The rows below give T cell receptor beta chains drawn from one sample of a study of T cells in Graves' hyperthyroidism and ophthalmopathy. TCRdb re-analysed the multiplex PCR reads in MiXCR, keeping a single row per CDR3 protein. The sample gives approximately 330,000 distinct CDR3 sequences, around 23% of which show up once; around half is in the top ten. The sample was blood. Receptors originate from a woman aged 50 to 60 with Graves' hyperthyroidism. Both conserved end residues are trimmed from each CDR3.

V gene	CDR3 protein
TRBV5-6	ASSIRTSGRPDHNEQF
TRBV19	ASRSGGDEQY
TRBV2	ASSGTGFGNTIY
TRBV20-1	SGLQGVEQPQH
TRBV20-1	SASGRVYEQY
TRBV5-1	ASSLAGQRTGELF
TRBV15	ATSRGGRVNNEQF
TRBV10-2	ASSGAGLEQF
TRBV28	ASSLISGASTDTQY
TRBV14	ASSQNRNSPLH
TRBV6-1	ASSLRLTGVAYGYT
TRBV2	ASSEGAGGVGELF
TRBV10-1	ASSDSRDRPEQY